This T cell receptor (beta chain) originates from a study of blood T cell repertoires in COVID-19. Cohort allocation depended upon clinical history that participants reported. Profiling relied on immunoSEQ multiplex PCR, and the TCRdb table lists in-frame clones only, not all of them. The data show 150,000 to 200,000 clones, about 82% seen once. The sequenced material came from PBMCs or T cells enriched from blood (not recorded which). This sequence was found in a woman aged 25-40 years who had recovered from COVID-19.

CDR3 residues: CASSPPWAQSYEQYF. DNA for the CDR3: TGTGCCAGCTCACCACCTTGGGCACAGAGCTACGAGCAGTACTTC. This chain uses TRBV18 with TRBJ2-7, with unresolved D. With 0 bases removed from V and 3 bases from J, the gap between germline ends came to 12 bases. The germline CDR1 and CDR2 sequences are KGHSH and LQKENI. This CDR3 region has 15 residues.